This is a list of T cell receptor beta chains from one sample in a study of tumor-infiltrating lymphocytes in primary liver carcinoma. TCRdb analysed the multiplex PCR reads with MiXCR anew, one entry per CDR3 protein. The sample contains about 330,000 distinct CDR3 sequences, 65% of which appear only once. Specimen: peripheral blood. These TCRs come from a man in his forties with primary liver carcinoma and hepatitis B virus infection. Both conserved end residues are part of each CDR3. The order of the fields is V gene, J gene, CDR3 protein.

>TRBV6-5|TRBJ2-6
CASSYSTRGANVLTF
>TRBV7-9|TRBJ2-7
CASRTSGEQYF
>TRBV10-3|TRBJ2-1
CAISEGSYYNEQFF
>TRBV7-3|TRBJ1-2
CASSLSPGAGYTF
>TRBV11-3|TRBJ2-2
CASSKGASENTGELFF
>TRBV14|TRBJ2-1
CASSFGLCEQFF
>TRBV11-2|TRBJ2-7
CARSLRYDGGTGNYEQYF
>TRBV12-3/TRBV12-4|TRBJ1-1
CASSSRGTEAFF
>TRBV14|TRBJ2-3
CASSHRGQGANTQYF
>TRBV11-3|TRBJ2-2
CASSLNGGTAGELLF
>TRBV11-2|TRBJ2-1
CAGSLGLAYEQFF
>TRBV11-2|TRBJ2-5
CAINFGVNQGTQYF
>TRBV11-2|TRBJ2-1
CASSLDGSSYNDQFF
>TRBV29-1|TRBJ2-1
CSVDRTSDTNEQFF
>TRBV11-2|TRBJ2-3
CTSRRKRVSTDTQYF
>TRBV4-2|TRBJ2-5
CTGSQGLAGGETQYF
>TRBV7-9|TRBJ2-5
CASSVKTSGRRETQYF
>TRBV6-5|TRBJ2-2
CASSYHRGNTGELFF
>TRBV4-1|TRBJ2-1
CASSQSFTGQSSYNEQFF
>TRBV11-2|TRBJ2-7
CASNPTSGNYEQYF